This T cell receptor (beta chain) appears in the sequencing data of a study of blood T cell repertoires in COVID-19. Original methodology: Cell counts per sample came from amplifying reference gene primers. Here immunoSEQ multiplex PCR was the method, and the copy in TCRdb shows in-frame clones only, minus some. The V and J calls and clone size are taken from that table; D and trimming were inferred from the DNA. The sample contains about 440,000 clones, around 90% of which appear only once. Germline loops: CDR1 MNHEY, CDR2 SMNVEV (reference sequence). This CDR3 is 16 amino acids long. Trimming removed 4 bases from V and 2 bases from J; junction bases left unmatched: 9. Participants came from fewer than 25 US areas, aged roughly 18 to 95 years.

This TCR was sampled from a man between 18 and 35 years old who had recovered from COVID-19. The rearrangement joins TRBV27 to TRBJ2-7; 9 nucleotides match TRBD2. The specimen was PBMCs or T cells enriched from blood (not recorded which). This CDR3 reads CASSSPTSGRTYEQYF. CDR3 coding DNA: TGTGCCAGCAGTTCCCCTACTAGCGGGCGGACCTACGAGCAGTACTTC.